This TCR beta chain derives from a study of blood T cell repertoires in COVID-19. Study-level information: The United States, Italy and Spain were the sources of the acute and convalescent COVID-19 samples. The analysed material was cDNA or gDNA that came from T cells, B-cell-depleted T cells, or PBMCs.

Study processing details: The assay estimated nucleated cells by amplifying reference gene primers. Only in-frame clones appear in the TCRdb table, and some are missing; sequencing was by immunoSEQ multiplex PCR. D and trimming were read from the DNA, whereas the V and J calls and clone size are those reported in that table. The top ten clones hold about 7% of a sample with roughly 200,000 clones, roughly 84% of them seen once. Sequencing was done on a sample of peripheral blood. This clonotype originated in a woman aged 40-49 years with COVID-19, enrolled during active disease.

CDR3 protein: CASSSEAQGAGGYTF. CDR3 sequence (DNA): TGTGCCAGCAGCAGCGAGGCGCAGGGGGCGGGAGGCTACACCTTC. The chain carries TRBV14 and TRBJ1-2, with 8 bases identical to TRBD1. CDR3 length: 15 amino acids. The junction had 13 bases not matched to a gene; V was cut back by 5 bases and J by 8 bases. Germline V CDR1 and CDR2: SGHDN, FVKESK.